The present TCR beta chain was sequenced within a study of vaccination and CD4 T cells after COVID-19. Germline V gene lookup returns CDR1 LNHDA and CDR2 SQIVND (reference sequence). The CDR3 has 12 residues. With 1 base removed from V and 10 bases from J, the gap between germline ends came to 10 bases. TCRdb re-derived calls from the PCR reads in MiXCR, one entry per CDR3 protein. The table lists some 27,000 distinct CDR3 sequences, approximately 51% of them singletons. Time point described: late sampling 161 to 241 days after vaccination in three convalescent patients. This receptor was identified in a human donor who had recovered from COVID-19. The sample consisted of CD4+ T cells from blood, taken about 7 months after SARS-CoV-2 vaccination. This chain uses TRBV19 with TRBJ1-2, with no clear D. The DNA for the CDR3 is TGTGCCAGTAGTATAGGCCTGGGGTACTACACCTTC. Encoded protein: CASSIGLGYYTF.